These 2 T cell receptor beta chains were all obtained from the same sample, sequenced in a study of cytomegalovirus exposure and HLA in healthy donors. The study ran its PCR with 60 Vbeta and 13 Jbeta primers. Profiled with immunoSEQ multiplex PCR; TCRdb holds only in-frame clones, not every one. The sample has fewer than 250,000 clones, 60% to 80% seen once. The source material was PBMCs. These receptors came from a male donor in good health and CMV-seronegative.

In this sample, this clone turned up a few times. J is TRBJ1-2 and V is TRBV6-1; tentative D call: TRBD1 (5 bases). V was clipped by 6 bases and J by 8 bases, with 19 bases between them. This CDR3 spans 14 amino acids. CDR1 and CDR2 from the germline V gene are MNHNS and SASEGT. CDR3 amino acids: CASSRALSSWGYTF. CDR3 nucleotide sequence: TGTGCCAGCAGCAGGGCCCTCTCCTCCTGGGGCTACACCTTC.

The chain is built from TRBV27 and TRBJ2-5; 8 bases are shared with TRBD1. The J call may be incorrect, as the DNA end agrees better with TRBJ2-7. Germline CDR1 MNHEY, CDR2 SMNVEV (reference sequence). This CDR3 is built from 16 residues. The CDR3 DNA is TGTGCCAGCAGTTTATCGATAGGACAGGGTGCCTACGAGCAGTACTTC. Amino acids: CASSLSIGQGAYEQYF.